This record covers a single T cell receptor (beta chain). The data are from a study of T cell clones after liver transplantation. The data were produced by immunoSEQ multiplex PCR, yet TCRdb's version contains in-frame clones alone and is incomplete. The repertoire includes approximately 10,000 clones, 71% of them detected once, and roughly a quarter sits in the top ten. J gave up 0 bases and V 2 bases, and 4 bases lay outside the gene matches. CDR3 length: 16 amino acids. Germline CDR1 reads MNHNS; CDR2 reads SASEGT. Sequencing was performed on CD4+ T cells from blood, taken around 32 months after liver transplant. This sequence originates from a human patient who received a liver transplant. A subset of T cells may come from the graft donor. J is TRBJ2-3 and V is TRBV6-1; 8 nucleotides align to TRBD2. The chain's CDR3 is CASSEFSGTSTDTQYF. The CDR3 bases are TGTGCCAGCAGTGAATTTAGCGGGACTAGCACAGATACGCAGTATTTT.